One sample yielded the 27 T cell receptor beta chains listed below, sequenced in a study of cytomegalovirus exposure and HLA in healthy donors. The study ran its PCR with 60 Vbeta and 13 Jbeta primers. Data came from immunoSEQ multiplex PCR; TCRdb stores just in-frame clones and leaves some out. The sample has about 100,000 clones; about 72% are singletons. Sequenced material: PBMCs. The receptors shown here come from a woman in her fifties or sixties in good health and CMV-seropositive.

This CDR3 is CASSPGGTAVNIQYF. The CDR3 DNA reads as TGTGCCAGCAGCCCCGGCGGGACAGCAGTCAACATTCAGTACTTC. The chain uses TRBV5-4 and TRBJ2-4; D perhaps matches TRBD1 (7 bases). V was shortened by 4 bases and J by 7 bases, with 18 bases between the two germline ends. The germline V gene has CDR1 SGHNT and CDR2 YYREEE (reference sequence). The CDR3 contains 15 residues.

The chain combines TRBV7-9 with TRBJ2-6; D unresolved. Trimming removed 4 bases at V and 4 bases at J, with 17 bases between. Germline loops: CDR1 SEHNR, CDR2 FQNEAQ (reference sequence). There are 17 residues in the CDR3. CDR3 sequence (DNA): TGTGCCAGCAGCTCAACCTCCCGGTCCCCCGGGGCCAACGTCCTGACTTTC. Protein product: CASSSTSRSPGANVLTF.

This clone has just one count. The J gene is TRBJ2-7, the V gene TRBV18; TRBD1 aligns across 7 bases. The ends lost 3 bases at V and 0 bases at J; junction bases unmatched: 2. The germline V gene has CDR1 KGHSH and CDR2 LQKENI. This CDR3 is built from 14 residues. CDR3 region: CASSPRQGSYEQYF. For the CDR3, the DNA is TGTGCCAGCTCACCCCGACAGGGCTCCTACGAGCAGTACTTC. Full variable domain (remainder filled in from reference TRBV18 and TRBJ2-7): NAGVMQNPRHLVRRRGQEARLRCSPMKGHSHVYWYRQLPEEGLKFMVYLQKENIIDESGMPKERFSAEFPKEGPSILRIQQVVRGDSAAYFCASSPRQGSYEQYFGPGTRLTVT.

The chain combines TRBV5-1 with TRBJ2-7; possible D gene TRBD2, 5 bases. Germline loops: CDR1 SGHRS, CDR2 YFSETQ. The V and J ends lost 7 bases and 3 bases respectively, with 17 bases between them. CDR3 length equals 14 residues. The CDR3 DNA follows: TGCGCCAGCCAGGAGGCCTTGGACGGCTACGAGCAGTACTTC. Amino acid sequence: CASQEALDGYEQYF.

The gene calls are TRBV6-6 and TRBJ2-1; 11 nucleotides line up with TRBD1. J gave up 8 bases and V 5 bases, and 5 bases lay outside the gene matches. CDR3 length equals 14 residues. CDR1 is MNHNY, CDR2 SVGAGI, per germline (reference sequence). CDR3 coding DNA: TGTGCCAGCAGTAGGACAGGGGGCATAGATGAGCAGTTCTTC. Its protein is CASSRTGGIDEQFF.

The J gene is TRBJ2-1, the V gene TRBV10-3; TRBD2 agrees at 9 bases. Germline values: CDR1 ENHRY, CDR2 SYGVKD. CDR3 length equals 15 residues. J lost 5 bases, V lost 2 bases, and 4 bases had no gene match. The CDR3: CAISEGGRVDNEQFF. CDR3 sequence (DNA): TGTGCCATCAGTGAGGGCGGGAGGGTGGACAATGAGCAGTTCTTC.

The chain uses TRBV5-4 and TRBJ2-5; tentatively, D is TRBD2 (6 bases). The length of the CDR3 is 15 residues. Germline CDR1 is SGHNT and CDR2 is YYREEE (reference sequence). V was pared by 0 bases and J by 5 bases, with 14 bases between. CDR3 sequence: CASSLGLGAWETQYF. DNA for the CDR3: TGTGCCAGCAGCTTGGGACTAGGAGCTTGGGAGACCCAGTACTTC.

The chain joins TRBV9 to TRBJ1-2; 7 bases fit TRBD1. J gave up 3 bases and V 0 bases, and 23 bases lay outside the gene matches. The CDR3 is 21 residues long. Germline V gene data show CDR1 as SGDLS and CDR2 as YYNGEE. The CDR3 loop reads CASSVEASPADRKETDYGYTF. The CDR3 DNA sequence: TGTGCCAGCAGCGTAGAGGCCTCCCCGGCGGACAGGAAGGAGACTGACTATGGCTACACCTTC.

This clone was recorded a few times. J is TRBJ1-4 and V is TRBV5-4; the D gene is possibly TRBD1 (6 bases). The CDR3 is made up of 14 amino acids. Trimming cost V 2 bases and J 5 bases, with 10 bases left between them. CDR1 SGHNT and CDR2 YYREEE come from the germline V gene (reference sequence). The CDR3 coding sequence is TGTGCCAGCAGCTTAGGCAGGGGAAATGAAAAACTGTTTTTT. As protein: CASSLGRGNEKLFF.

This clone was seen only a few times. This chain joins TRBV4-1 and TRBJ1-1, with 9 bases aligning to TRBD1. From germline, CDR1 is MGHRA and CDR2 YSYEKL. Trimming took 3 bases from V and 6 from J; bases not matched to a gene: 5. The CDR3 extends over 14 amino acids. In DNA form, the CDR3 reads TGCGCCAGCAGCCAGGGACAGGGAGAGCCTGAAGCTTTCTTT. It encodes CASSQGQGEPEAFF.

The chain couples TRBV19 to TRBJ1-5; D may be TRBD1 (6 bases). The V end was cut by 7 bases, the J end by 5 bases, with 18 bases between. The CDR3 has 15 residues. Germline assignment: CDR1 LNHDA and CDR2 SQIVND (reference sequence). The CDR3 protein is CASTPGRGWDQPQHF. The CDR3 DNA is TGTGCCAGTACCCCGGGCAGGGGTTGGGATCAGCCCCAGCATTTT.

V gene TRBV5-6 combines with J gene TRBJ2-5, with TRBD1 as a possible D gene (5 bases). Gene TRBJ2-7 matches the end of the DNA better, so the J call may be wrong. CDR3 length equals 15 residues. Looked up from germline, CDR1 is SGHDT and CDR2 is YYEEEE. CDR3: CASSWPGQVTYEQYF. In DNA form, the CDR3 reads TGTGCCAGCAGCTGGCCAGGGCAGGTGACTTACGAGCAGTACTTC.

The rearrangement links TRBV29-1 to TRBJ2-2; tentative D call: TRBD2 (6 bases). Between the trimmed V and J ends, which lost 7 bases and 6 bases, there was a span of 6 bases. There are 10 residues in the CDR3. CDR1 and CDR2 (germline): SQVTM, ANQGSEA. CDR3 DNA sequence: TGCAGCGCGGGGGCCGGGGAGCTGTTTTTT. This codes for CSAGAGELFF.

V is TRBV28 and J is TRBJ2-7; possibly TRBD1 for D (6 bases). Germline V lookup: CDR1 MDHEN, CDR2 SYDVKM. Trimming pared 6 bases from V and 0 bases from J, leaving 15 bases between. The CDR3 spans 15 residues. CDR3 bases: TGTGCCAGCAGCCAAAACAGGGCGAGCTCCTACGAGCAGTACTTC. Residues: CASSQNRASSYEQYF. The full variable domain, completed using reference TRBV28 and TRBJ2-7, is DVKVTQSSRYLVKRTGEKVFLECVQDMDHENMFWYRQDPGLGLRLIYFSYDVKMKEKGDIPEGYSVSREKKERFSLILESASTNQTSMYLCASSQNRASSYEQYFGPGTRLTVT.

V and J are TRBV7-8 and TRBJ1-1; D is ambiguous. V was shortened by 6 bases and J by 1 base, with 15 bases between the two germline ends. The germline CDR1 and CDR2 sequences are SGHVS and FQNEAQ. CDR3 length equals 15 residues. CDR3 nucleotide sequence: TGTGCCAGCAGTCTAGGCGGGATTAGGAACACTGAAGCTTTCTTT. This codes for CASSLGGIRNTEAFF.

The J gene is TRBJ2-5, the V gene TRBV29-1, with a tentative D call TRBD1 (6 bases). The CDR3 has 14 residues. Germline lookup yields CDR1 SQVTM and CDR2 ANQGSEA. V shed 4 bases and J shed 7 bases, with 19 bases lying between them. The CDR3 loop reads CSVVPGATYGTQYF. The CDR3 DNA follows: TGCAGCGTTGTCCCAGGGGCTACTTACGGGACCCAGTACTTC.

CDR3 loop: CASSLEGGVEKLFF. The CDR3 bases are TGCGCCAGCAGCTTGGAAGGGGGGGTTGAAAAACTGTTTTTT. V is TRBV5-1 and J is TRBJ1-4, with D maybe TRBD1 (6 bases). Per germline, CDR1 SGHRS and CDR2 YFSETQ. The CDR3 length is 14 residues. The V and J ends lost 0 bases and 7 bases respectively, with 10 bases between them.

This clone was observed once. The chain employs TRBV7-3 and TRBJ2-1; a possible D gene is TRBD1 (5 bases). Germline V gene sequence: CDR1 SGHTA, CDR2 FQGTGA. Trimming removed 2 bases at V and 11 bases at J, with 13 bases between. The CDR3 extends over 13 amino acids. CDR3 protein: CASSLVWGEKQFF. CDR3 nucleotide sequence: TGTGCCAGCAGCTTAGTCTGGGGCGAGAAGCAGTTCTTC.

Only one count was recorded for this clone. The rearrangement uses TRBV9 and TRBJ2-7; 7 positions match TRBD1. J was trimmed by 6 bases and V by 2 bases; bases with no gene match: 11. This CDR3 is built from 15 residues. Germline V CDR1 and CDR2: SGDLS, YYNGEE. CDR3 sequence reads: CASSVRGGFSVEQYF. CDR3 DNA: TGTGCCAGCAGCGTGAGAGGGGGCTTTTCCGTCGAGCAGTACTTC.

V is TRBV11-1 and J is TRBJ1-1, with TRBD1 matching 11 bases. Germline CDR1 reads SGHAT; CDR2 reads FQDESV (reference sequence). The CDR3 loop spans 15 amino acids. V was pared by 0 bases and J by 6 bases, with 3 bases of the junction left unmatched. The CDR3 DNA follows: TGTGCCAGCAGCTTAGCGAGGGGACAGGGGGCTGAAGCTTTCTTT. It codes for CASSLARGQGAEAFF. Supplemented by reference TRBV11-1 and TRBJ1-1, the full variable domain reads EAEVAQSPRYKITEKSQAVAFWCDPISGHATLYWYRQILGQGPELLVQFQDESVVDDSQLPKDRFSAERLKGVDSTLKIQPAELGDSAMYLCASSLARGQGAEAFFGQGTRLTVV.

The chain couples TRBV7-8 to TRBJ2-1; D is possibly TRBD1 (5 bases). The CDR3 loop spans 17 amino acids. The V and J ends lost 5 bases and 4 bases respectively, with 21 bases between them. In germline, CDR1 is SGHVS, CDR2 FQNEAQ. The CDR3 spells CASSPQGAFQTYNEQFF. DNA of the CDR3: TGTGCCAGCAGCCCCCAAGGGGCCTTCCAGACTTACAATGAGCAGTTCTTC.

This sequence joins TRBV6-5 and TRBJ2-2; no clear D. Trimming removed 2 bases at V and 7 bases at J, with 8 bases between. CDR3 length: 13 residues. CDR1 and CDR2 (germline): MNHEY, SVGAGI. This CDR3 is CASSYEVLGELFF. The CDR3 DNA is TGTGCCAGCAGTTACGAGGTTCTCGGGGAGCTGTTTTTT.

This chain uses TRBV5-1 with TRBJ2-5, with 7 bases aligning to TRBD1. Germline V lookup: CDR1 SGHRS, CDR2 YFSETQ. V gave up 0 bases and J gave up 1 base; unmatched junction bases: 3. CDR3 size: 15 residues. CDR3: CASSLATGSQETQYF. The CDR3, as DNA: TGCGCCAGCAGCTTGGCGACAGGGAGCCAAGAGACCCAGTACTTC. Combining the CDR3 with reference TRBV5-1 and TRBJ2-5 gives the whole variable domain KAGVTQTPRYLIKTRGQQVTLSCSPISGHRSVSWYQQTPGQGLQFLFEYFSETQRNKGNFPGRFSGRQFSNSRSEMNVSTLELGDSALYLCASSLATGSQETQYFGPGTRLLVL.

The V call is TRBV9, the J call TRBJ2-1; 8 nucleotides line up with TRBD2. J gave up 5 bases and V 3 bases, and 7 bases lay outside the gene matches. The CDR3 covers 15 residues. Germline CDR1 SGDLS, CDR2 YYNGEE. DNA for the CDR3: TGTGCCAGCAGCGCCCTAACGGGAGGGAACAATGAGCAGTTCTTC. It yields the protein CASSALTGGNNEQFF. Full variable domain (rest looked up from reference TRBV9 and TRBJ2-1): DSGVTQTPKHLITATGQRVTLRCSPRSGDLSVYWYQQSLDQGLQFLIQYYNGEERAKGNILERFSAQQFPDLHSELNLSSLELGDSALYFCASSALTGGNNEQFFGPGTRLTVL.

Here the CDR3 reads CASSQDQSKWGLAEAFF. CDR3 DNA: TGTGCCAGCAGCCAAGATCAGAGTAAATGGGGACTCGCTGAAGCTTTCTTT. The chain uses TRBV4-2 and TRBJ1-1; maybe TRBD1 (5 bases). The CDR3 runs 17 residues. Germline CDR1 reads LGHNA; CDR2 reads YNFKEQ. The V end was cut by 0 bases, the J end by 6 bases, with 20 bases between.

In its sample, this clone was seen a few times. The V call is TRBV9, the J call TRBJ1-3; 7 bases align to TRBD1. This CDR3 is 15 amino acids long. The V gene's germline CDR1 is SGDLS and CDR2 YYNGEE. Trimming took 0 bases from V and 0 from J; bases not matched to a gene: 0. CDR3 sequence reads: CASSVGDSSGNTIYF. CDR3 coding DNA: TGTGCCAGCAGCGTAGGGGACAGCTCTGGAAACACCATATATTTT.

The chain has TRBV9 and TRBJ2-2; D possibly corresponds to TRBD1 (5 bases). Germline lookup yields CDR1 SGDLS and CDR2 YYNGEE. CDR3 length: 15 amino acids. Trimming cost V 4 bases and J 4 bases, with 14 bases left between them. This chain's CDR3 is CASSPSGARTGELFF. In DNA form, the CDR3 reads TGTGCCAGCAGCCCGAGTGGGGCCCGCACCGGGGAGCTGTTTTTT.